This TCR beta chain derives from a study of Ad26.COV2.S vaccination and SARS-CoV-2 variants. Produced via immunoSEQ multiplex PCR; TCRdb's table is partial and in-frame only. This table has roughly 700,000 clones, 89% appearing once. CDR3 length equals 11 residues. Germline V gene lookup returns CDR1 DFQATT and CDR2 SNEGSKA (reference sequence). Trimming stripped 6 bases from V and 4 bases from J, with 10 bases between. Treatment: around 19 received Ad26.COV2.S at low or high dose, single or two shots; roughly five received placebo; per-sample allocation not given. Material that was analyzed had been drawn on day 63 after the first vaccine or placebo injection. The vaccine antigen was prefusion-stabilized Wuhan SARS-CoV-2 spike.

The chain links TRBV20-1 to TRBJ2-7; no firm D call. The TCR comes from a person between 18 and 59 years old who received the Ad26.COV2.S COVID-19 vaccine or a placebo. The starting material was peripheral blood, obtained in a trial of Ad26.COV2.S vaccine versus placebo. The CDR3 is CSAGIRYEQYF. The DNA of the CDR3 is TGCAGTGCGGGGATAAGGTACGAGCAGTACTTC.